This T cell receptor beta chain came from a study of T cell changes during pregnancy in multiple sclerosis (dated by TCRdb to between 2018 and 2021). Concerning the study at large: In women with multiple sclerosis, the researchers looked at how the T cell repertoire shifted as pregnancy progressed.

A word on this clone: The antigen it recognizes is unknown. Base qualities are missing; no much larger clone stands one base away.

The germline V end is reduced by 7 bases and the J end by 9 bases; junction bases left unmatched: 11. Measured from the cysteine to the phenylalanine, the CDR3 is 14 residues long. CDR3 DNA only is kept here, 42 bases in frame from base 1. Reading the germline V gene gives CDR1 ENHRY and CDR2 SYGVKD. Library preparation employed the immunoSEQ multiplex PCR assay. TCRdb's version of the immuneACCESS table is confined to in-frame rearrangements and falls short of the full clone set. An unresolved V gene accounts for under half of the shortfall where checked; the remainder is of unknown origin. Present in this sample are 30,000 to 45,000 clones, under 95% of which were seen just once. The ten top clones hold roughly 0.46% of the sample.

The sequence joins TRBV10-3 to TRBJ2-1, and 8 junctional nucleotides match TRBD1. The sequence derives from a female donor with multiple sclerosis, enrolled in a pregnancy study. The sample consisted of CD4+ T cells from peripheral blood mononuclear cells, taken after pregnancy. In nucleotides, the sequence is TGTGCCATCACCACTCTAGGACAGGGCAGTGAGCAGTTCTTC. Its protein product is CAITTLGQGSEQFF.